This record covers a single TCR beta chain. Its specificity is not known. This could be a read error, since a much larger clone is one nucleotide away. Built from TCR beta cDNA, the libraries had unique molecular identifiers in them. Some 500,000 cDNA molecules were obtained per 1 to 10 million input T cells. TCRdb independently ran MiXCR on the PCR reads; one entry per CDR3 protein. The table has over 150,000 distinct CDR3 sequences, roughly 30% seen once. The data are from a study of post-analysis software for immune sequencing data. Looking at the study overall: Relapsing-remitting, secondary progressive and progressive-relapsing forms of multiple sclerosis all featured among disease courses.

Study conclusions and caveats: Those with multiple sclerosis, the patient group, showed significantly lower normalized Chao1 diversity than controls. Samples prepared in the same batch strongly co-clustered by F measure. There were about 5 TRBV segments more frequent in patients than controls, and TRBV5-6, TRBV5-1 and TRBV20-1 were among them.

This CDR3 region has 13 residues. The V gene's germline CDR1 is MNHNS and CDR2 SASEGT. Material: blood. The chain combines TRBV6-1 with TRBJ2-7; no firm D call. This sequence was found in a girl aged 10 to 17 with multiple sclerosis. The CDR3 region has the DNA TGTGCCAACAGTGAAGTCGGTCTCTACGAGCAGTACTTC. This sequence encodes CANSEVGLYEQYF.